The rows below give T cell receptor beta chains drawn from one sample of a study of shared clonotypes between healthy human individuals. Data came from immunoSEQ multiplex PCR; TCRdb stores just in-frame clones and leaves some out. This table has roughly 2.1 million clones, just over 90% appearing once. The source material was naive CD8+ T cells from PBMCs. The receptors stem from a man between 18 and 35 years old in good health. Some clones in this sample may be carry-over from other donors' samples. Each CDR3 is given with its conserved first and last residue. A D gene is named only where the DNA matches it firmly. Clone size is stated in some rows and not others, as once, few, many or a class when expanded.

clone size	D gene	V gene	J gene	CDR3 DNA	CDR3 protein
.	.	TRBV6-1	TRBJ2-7	TGTGCCAGCCACCAACGAGGCCCGGGGGAGCAGTACTTC	CASHQRGPGEQYF
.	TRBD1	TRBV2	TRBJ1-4	TGTGCCAGCAAGATGACAGGGGGCGGAGAAAAACTGTTTTTT	CASKMTGGGEKLFF
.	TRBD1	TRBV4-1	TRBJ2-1	TGCGCCAGCAGCCAAGGGCCGGGACAGGGGAATGAGCAGTTCTTC	CASSQGPGQGNEQFF
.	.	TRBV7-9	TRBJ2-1	TGTGCCAGCAGCTTAGCGGAGGGCTCTCTCAATGAGCAGTTCTTC	CASSLAEGSLNEQFF
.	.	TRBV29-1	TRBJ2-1	TGCAGCGTTGATGGAGGGGCTCGGTCCAATGAGCAGTTCTTC	CSVDGGARSNEQFF
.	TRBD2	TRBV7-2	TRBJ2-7	TGTGCCAGCAGCTTTGGGACTAGCGGGACCTACGAGCAGTACTTC	CASSFGTSGTYEQYF
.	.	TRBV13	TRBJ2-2	TGTGCCAGCAGCTTAAAAAGAGTGGGACCCACCGGGGAGCTGTTTTTT	CASSLKRVGPTGELFF
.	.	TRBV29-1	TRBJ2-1	TGCAGCGTTGAAGATACTGGCTACAATGAGCAGTTCTTC	CSVEDTGYNEQFF
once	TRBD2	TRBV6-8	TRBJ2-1	TGTGCCAGCAAATCCCCCGGGACTAGCGCGGCCCGAGAGTTCTTC	CASKSPGTSAAREFF
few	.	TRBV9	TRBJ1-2	TGTGCCAGCAGTGAGCGGCAGGGCGACTATGGCTACACCTTC	CASSERQGDYGYTF
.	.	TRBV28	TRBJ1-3	TGTGCCAGCAGTTTACGATCCTTCTCTGGAAACACCATATATTTT	CASSLRSFSGNTIYF
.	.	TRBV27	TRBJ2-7	TGTGCCAGCAGTCCCGTCGGGATATACGAGCAGTACTTC	CASSPVGIYEQYF
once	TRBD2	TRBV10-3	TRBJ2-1	TGTGCCATCAGTGAGAGCGGGAGTACCTACAATGAGCAGTTCTTC	CAISESGSTYNEQFF
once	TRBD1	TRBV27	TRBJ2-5	TGTGCCAGCAGTTTTCTCCCTGGACAGGGCCAAGAGACCCAGTACTTC	CASSFLPGQGQETQYF
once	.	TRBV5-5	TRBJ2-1	TGTGCCAGCAGCTCGAGTGGGGGCATCGGCAATGAGCAGTTCTTC	CASSSSGGIGNEQFF
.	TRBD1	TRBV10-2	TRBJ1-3	TGCGCCAGCAGTCACAGGGGGCTGGGAAACACCATATATTTT	CASSHRGLGNTIYF
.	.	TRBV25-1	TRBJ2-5	TGTGCCAGCAGTGGAGGGGGAGAGACCCAGTACTTC	CASSGGGETQYF
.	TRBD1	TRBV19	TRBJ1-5	TGTGCCAGTAGTAGGGGAGGGGGCAACAATCAGCCCCAGCATTTT	CASSRGGGNNQPQHF
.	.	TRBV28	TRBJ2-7	TGTGCCATCAGGGGAAGTCCCCGCCTTTACGAGCAGTACTTC	CAIRGSPRLYEQYF
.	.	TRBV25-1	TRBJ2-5	TGTGCCAGCAGCCACACCGGGACGCTCGAGACCCAGTACTTC	CASSHTGTLETQYF
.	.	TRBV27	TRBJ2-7	TGTGCCAGCAGTTTAGCCAGGGGACACTACGAGCAGTACTTC	CASSLARGHYEQYF
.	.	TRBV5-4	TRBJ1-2	TGTGCCAGCAGCTTGGCCAGTGGGGCAAAGGTATATGGCTACACCTTC	CASSLASGAKVYGYTF
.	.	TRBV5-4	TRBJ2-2	TGTGCCAGCAGCTTGGCCGGGGAGCTGTTTTTT	CASSLAGELFF
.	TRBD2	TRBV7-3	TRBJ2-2	TGTGCCAGCAGCTTGGTTAGAATGAGGGAGGGGAACACCGGGGAGCTGTTTTTT	CASSLVRMREGNTGELFF
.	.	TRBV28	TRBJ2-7	TGTGCCAGCAGTTTGGGTCACCACGCCCTTGAAATCGTTACCTACGAGCAGTACTTC	CASSLGHHALEIVTYEQYF
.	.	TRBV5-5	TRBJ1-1	TGTGCCAGCAGCTCTAGAGGGGGTGGCACTGAAGCTTTCTTT	CASSSRGGGTEAFF
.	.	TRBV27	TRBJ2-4	TGTGCCAGCGGAGACATAGGCGGGATTCAGTACTTC	CASGDIGGIQYF
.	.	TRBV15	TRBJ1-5	TGTGCCACCAGCAGAGATACCAGGTTGTCGAGTCAGCCCCAGCATTTT	CATSRDTRLSSQPQHF
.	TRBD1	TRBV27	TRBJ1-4	TGTGCCAGCAGCCTCGGGACAGGGGAAAATGAAAAACTGTTTTTT	CASSLGTGENEKLFF
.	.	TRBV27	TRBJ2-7	TGTGCCAGCAGTTCCGACGCCGGGACTCAGATCTACGAGCAGTACTTC	CASSSDAGTQIYEQYF
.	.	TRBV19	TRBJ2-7	TGTGCCAGTAGTATGGTTCCGAACTACGAGCAGTACTTC	CASSMVPNYEQYF
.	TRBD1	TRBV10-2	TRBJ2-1	TGCGCCAGCATCCTTGACAGGGGGCGGTTTGGTGAGCAGTTCTTC	CASILDRGRFGEQFF
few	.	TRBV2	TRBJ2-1	TGTGCCAGCAGTGAGGGCAGGGCGTACAATGAGCAGTTCTTC	CASSEGRAYNEQFF
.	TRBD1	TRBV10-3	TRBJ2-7	TGTGCCATCAGTAACAGTGGACAGGGTATACCCTACGAGCAGTACTTC	CAISNSGQGIPYEQYF
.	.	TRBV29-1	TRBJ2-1	TGCAGCGGGCGGCAGGGCGGCTACAATGAGCAGTTCTTC	CSGRQGGYNEQFF
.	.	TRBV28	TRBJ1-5	TGTGCCAGCAGTTTTCTGACAGGCGGGTATCAGCCCCAGCATTTT	CASSFLTGGYQPQHF
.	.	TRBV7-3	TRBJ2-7	TGTGCCAGCAGCTTAGGTCAGGGGAACGAGCAGTACTTC	CASSLGQGNEQYF
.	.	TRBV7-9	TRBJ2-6	TGTGCCAGCGGCTACGTCTCTGGGGCCAACGTCCTGACTTTC	CASGYVSGANVLTF
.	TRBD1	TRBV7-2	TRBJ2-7	TGTGCCAGCAGCTCAAGGACAGGGGGCGAGCAGTACTTC	CASSSRTGGEQYF
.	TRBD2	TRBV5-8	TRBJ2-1	TGTGCCAGCAGCTTGGATGCTAGCGGGTTCTACAATGAGCAGTTCTTC	CASSLDASGFYNEQFF
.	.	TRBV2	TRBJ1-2	TGTGCCAGCATTGTCGGCAGTTTTTATGGCTACACCTTC	CASIVGSFYGYTF
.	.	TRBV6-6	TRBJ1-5	TGTGCCAGCAGTCCCGGGTGGGATCAGCCCCAGCATTTT	CASSPGWDQPQHF
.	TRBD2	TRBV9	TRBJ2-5	TGTGCCAGCAGCGTAGTGTCTAGCGGGAGGTTGGAGACCCAGTACTTC	CASSVVSSGRLETQYF
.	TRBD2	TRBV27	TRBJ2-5	TGTGCCAGCAGTTTAGGGACTAGCGGGAGGGCCCTCCAAGAGACCCAGTACTTC	CASSLGTSGRALQETQYF
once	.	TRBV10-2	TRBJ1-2	TGCGCCAGCAGCGACGGGACCCTCCGGGGCTACACCTTC	CASSDGTLRGYTF
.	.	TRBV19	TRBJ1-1	TGTGCCAGTAGTATAGTGTCTCCCCGGCCTGAAGCTTTCTTT	CASSIVSPRPEAFF
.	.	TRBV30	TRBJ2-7	TGTGCCTGGAGGGATAAAACCGGGACTCCCTACGAGCAGTACTTC	CAWRDKTGTPYEQYF
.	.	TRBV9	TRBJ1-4	TGTGCCAGCAGCGGTACGGAAGGGGGTGGTAATGAAAAACTGTTTTTT	CASSGTEGGGNEKLFF
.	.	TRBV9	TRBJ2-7	TGTGCCAGCAGCGTGGGGAGCGGCGACGAGCAGTACTTC	CASSVGSGDEQYF
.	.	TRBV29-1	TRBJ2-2	TGCAGCGTAACCGGGACACACACCGGGGAGCTGTTTTTT	CSVTGTHTGELFF
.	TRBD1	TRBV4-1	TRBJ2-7	TGCGCCAGCAGCCCTCACAGGGGTAGGTACGAGCAGTACTTC	CASSPHRGRYEQYF
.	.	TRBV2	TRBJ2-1	TGTGCCAGCACTGACTTGACCACCCGCAGGCAGTTCTTC	CASTDLTTRRQFF
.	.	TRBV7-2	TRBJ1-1	TGTGCCAGCACCCCCCGTCCCATGAACACTGAAGCTTTCTTT	CASTPRPMNTEAFF
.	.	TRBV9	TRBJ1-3	TGTGCCAGCAGCGCCGGAGACGGAAACACCATATATTTT	CASSAGDGNTIYF
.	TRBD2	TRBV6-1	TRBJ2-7	TGTGCCAGCAGTGAAGCCCGGCGGGGGGGAGTTGTGTACGAGCAGTACTTC	CASSEARRGGVVYEQYF